This TCR beta chain emerged from a study of shared clonotypes between healthy human individuals. V was cut by 5 bases and J by 0 bases, with 10 bases left in between. The CDR3 extends over 14 amino acids. Per germline, CDR1 SEHNR and CDR2 FQNEAQ (reference sequence). Only in-frame clones appear in the TCRdb table, and some are missing; sequencing was by immunoSEQ multiplex PCR. The repertoire consists of some 2,400,000 clones, with more than 90% occurring once and the leading ten covering around 0.13%. This sequence was found in a man aged 18 to 30 in good health. The sample comprised naive CD4+ T cells sorted from blood. This sample's subset: CD45RA+ positively selected. The rearrangement uses TRBV7-9 and TRBJ1-1; tentatively, D is TRBD1 (5 bases). CDR3: CASSQTALNTEAFF. The CDR3 bases are TGTGCCAGCAGCCAGACAGCGTTGAACACTGAAGCTTTCTTT.